This T cell receptor beta chain is drawn from a study of blood T cells in healthy people across ages. Germline V gene data show CDR1 as SQVTM and CDR2 as ANQGSEA. Trimming shortened V by 1 base and J by 0 bases, and 13 bases separated the two germline ends. This CDR3 is built from 15 residues. It was with a sample-barcoded 5' primer and a J-beta primer mix that a second PCR of roughly 7 to 12 cycles was run. TCRdb recomputed calls from the 5' RACE reads with MiXCR, one row per CDR3 protein. The sample lists about 1.4 million distinct CDR3 sequences, 59% seen once, with 5.5% to 8% in the top ten. This rearrangement joins TRBV29-1 to TRBJ2-7; TRBD2 is a possible D gene (6 bases). Sequencing was performed on blood. This receptor was obtained from a man in his late teens or twenties in good health. The CDR3 region is CSVEGHGSPSYEQYF. The DNA for the CDR3 is TGCAGCGTTGAAGGTCACGGGAGCCCCTCCTACGAGCAGTACTTC.